The 14 T cell receptor beta chains listed next were all sequenced from one sample in a study of T cell changes during pregnancy in multiple sclerosis. The protocol was immunoSEQ multiplex PCR, while the TCRdb copy is restricted to in-frame clones and leaves out a portion. Here the sample spans about 68,000 clones, roughly 89% being singletons. The sample here was peripheral blood, taken in the second trimester of pregnancy. Every receptor here comes from a female donor with multiple sclerosis, enrolled in a pregnancy study.

The chain has TRBV27 and TRBJ1-3, with 8 bases lining up with TRBD1. Germline CDR1 reads MNHEY; CDR2 reads SMNVEV (reference sequence). There are 16 residues in the CDR3. The junction had 8 bases not matched to a gene; V was cut back by 3 bases and J by 4 bases. CDR3 region: CASSFLDDRGGNTIYF. The CDR3 nucleotides read TGTGCCAGCAGTTTTTTGGATGACAGGGGAGGAAACACCATATATTTT.

The J gene is TRBJ2-5, the V gene TRBV2, with 8 nucleotides matching TRBD1. Germline V gene sequence: CDR1 SNHLY, CDR2 FYNNEI. V dropped 2 bases and J dropped 1; count of bases not matched to a gene: 3. This CDR3 is built from 15 residues. CDR3 sequence: CASSENRGSQETQYF. CDR3 nucleotide sequence: TGTGCCAGCAGTGAAAACAGGGGGTCCCAAGAGACCCAGTACTTC.

The chain combines TRBV14 with TRBJ1-2, with D possibly matching TRBD1 (6 bases). The V gene's germline CDR1 is SGHDN and CDR2 FVKESK. The CDR3 loop spans 15 amino acids. With 4 bases removed from V and 1 base from J, the gap between germline ends came to 13 bases. The CDR3 DNA follows: TGTGCCAGCAGCCGGATGGGACAAATTAACTATGGCTACACCTTC. Amino acids: CASSRMGQINYGYTF.

The genes are TRBV7-2 and TRBJ2-5; 9 nucleotides line up with TRBD2. There are 15 residues in the CDR3. Germline CDR1 SGHTA, CDR2 FQGNSA. The V gene end was trimmed by 1 base and the J gene end by 2 bases; junction bases not matched to a gene: 2. The CDR3 DNA follows: TGTGCCAGCAGCTTAGGCGGGGGGGAACAAGAGACCCAGTACTTC. It encodes CASSLGGGEQETQYF.

The CDR3 DNA is TGCGCCAGCAGCCAAGAAGGTCGGGGTTACGTAGCTTTCTTT. This codes for CASSQEGRGYVAFF. The rearrangement uses TRBV4-3 and TRBJ1-1; no clear D gene. The V gene's germline CDR1 is LGHNA and CDR2 YSLEER. This CDR3 contains 14 residues. Trimming shortened V by 0 bases and J by 10 bases, and 15 bases separated the two germline ends.

V and J are TRBV2 and TRBJ1-2, with TRBD1 matching over 7 bases. The J segment lost 4 bases and the V segment lost 6 bases, leaving 8 bases of the junction unmatched. This CDR3 is built from 14 residues. Germline values: CDR1 SNHLY, CDR2 FYNNEI. The CDR3 coding sequence is TGTGCCAGCAGCGTATCATCAGGGGGCTATGGCTACACCTTC. Its translation is CASSVSSGGYGYTF.

This chain uses TRBV7-3 with TRBJ1-2; D is perhaps TRBD1 (5 bases). Deletions cut 4 bases from V and 6 bases from J, with 15 bases between. Germline V gives CDR1 SGHTA, CDR2 FQGTGA. CDR3 size: 14 residues. As DNA, the CDR3 is TGTGCCAGCAGCTCCGGTCGGAGGGGAGATGGCTACACCTTC. This codes for CASSSGRRGDGYTF.

The chain combines TRBV25-1 with TRBJ2-1; 8 bases are shared with TRBD1. Germline assignment: CDR1 MGHDK and CDR2 SYGVNS. The CDR3 consists of 15 residues. V gave up 4 bases and J gave up 6 bases; unmatched junction bases: 8. The chain's CDR3 is CASSVSRGRSNEQFF. In DNA, the CDR3 is TGTGCCAGCAGTGTCAGCAGGGGGCGAAGCAATGAGCAGTTCTTC. The full variable domain, with the rest looked up from reference TRBV25-1 and TRBJ2-1, is EADIYQTPRYLVIGTGKKITLECSQTMGHDKMYWYQQDPGMELHLIHYSYGVNSTEKGDLSSESTVSRIRTEHFPLTLESARPSHTSQYLCASSVSRGRSNEQFFGPGTRLTVL.

The rearrangement links TRBV19 to TRBJ1-1, with 10 bases matching TRBD1. There are 16 residues in the CDR3. With V trimmed by 5 bases and J by 0 bases, 6 bases remained unmatched. Germline V gene lookup returns CDR1 LNHDA and CDR2 SQIVND (reference sequence). CDR3 in amino acids: CASSLRDRGLNTEAFF. In DNA form, the CDR3 reads TGTGCCAGTAGTCTCCGGGACAGGGGCTTGAACACTGAAGCTTTCTTT.

About this clone itself: A much bigger clone sits one base away, suggesting this may be a read error. The V call is TRBV7-9, the J call TRBJ1-1; tentative D call: TRBD1 (5 bases). Per the germline V gene, CDR1 is SEHNR and CDR2 is FQNEAQ (reference sequence). Trimming cost V 4 bases and J 1 base, with 7 bases left between them. The CDR3 has 13 residues. This CDR3 is CASSSTENTEAFF. The CDR3 region has the DNA TGTGCCAGCAGCTCGACAGAGAACACTGAAGCTTTCTTT.

The J gene is TRBJ1-2, the V gene TRBV6-6; 7 nucleotides agree with TRBD1. Losses at the gene ends were 6 bases for V and 4 bases for J; bases not matched to a gene: 11. Germline-derived CDR1 and CDR2 are MNHNY and SVGAGI (reference sequence). The CDR3 contains 15 residues. The CDR3, as DNA: TGTGCCAGCAGAGAACCTCGACAGGGCGGCTATGGCTACACCTTC. This translates into CASREPRQGGYGYTF.

This clone has only one observation. The V call is TRBV4-2, the J call TRBJ1-1, with a possible D match to TRBD1 (5 bases). Germline CDR1 reads LGHNA; CDR2 reads YNFKEQ. V was trimmed by 4 bases and J by 7 bases, leaving 16 bases between them. The CDR3 has 14 residues. Written as DNA, the CDR3 is TGTGCCAGCAGCCCCCGCCTGGGGCGGAATGAAGCTTTCTTT. Its protein is CASSPRLGRNEAFF.

This chain uses TRBV15 with TRBJ2-3; possibly TRBD2 for D (5 bases). CDR1 LNHNV and CDR2 YYDKDF come from the germline V gene (reference sequence). The V end lost 1 base, the J end lost 3 bases, and 11 bases lay between the germline ends. The CDR3 covers 15 residues. CDR3 coding DNA: TGTGCCACCAGCAGAGTAAGGGAGAGGACAGATACGCAGTATTTT. Translating it yields CATSRVRERTDTQYF.

This clone was counted only a few times. This chain uses TRBV4-2 with TRBJ2-3; 15 positions match TRBD2. Germline CDR1 is LGHNA and CDR2 is YNFKEQ. The V segment lost 3 bases and the J segment 2 bases; nucleotides outside the gene matches: 6. The CDR3 sequence is 18 residues long. CDR3 protein: CASSHGLAGGPVTDTQYF. The DNA for the CDR3 is TGTGCCAGCAGCCATGGACTAGCGGGGGGGCCGGTCACAGATACGCAGTATTTT.